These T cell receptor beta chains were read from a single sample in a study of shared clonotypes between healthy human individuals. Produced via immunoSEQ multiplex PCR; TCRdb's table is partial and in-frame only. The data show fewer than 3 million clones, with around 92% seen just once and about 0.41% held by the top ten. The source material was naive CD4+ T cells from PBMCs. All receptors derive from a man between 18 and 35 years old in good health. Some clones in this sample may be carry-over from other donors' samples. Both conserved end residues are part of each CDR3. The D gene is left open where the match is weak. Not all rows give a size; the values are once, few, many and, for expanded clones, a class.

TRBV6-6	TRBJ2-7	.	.	TGTGCCAGCAGAGACGGAGGATACTACGAGCAGTACTTC	CASRDGGYYEQYF
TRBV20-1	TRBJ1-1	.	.	TGCAGTGCTAGAGAGGAGGTGGCGGCTTTCTTT	CSAREEVAAFF
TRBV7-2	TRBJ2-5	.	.	TGTGCCAGCAGCTTAACAGGGCAGATCCAAGAGACCCAGTACTTC	CASSLTGQIQETQYF
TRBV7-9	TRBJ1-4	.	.	TGTGCCAGCAGCGAAAGGGGGAGAGAAAAACTGTTTTTT	CASSERGREKLFF
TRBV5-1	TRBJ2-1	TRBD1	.	TGCGCCAGCAGCTTACAGGGGGCCAGCTCCTACAATGAGCAGTTCTTC	CASSLQGASSYNEQFF
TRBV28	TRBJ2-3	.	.	TGTGCCAGCAGCCCCCGGCGGGCCCAACTTAATACGCAGTATTTT	CASSPRRAQLNTQYF
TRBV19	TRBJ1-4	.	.	TGTGCCAGCCGTCCTATACAGGGAAGAAATGAAAAACTGTTTTTT	CASRPIQGRNEKLFF
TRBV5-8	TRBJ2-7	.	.	TGTGCCAGCAGCCGAACTAGCAGGCCCTACGAGCAGTACTTC	CASSRTSRPYEQYF
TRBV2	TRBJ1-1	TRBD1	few	TGTGCCAGCAGCGAGCAGACAGGGGGAACTGAAGCTTTCTTT	CASSEQTGGTEAFF
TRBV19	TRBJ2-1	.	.	TGTGCCAGTACCAAGGGGCGGGATTGGCACGGGGAGCAGTTCTTC	CASTKGRDWHGEQFF